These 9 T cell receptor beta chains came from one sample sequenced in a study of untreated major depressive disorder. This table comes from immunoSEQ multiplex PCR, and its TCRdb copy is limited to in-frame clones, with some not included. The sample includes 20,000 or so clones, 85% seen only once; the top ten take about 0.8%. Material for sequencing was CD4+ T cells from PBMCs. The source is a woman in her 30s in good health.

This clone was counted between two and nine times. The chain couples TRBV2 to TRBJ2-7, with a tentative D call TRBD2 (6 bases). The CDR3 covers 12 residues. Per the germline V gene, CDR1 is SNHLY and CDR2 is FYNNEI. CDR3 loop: CACRRAGYGQYF. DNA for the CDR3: TGTGCATGCCGGAGGGCCGGTTATGGGCAGTACTTC.

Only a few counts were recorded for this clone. CDR3 amino acids: CASRPGLALRGDTQYF. CDR3 nucleotides: TGCGCCAGCAGACCAGGACTAGCCCTGCGGGGAGATACGCAGTATTTT. V and J are TRBV5-1 and TRBJ2-3; 8 bases align to TRBD2. Germline CDR1 is SGHRS and CDR2 is YFSETQ. This CDR3 contains 16 residues. The V gene end was trimmed by 5 bases and the J gene end by 5 bases; junction bases not matched to a gene: 13. Together with reference TRBV5-1 and TRBJ2-3, the CDR3 gives the full variable domain: KAGVTQTPRYLIKTRGQQVTLSCSPISGHRSVSWYQQTPGQGLQFLFEYFSETQRNKGNFPGRFSGRQFSNSRSEMNVSTLELGDSALYLCASRPGLALRGDTQYFGPGTRLTVL.

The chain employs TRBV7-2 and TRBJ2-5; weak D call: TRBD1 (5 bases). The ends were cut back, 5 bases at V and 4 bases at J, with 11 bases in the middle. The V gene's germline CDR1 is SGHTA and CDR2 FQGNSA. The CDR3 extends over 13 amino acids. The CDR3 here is CASSPYRLETQYF. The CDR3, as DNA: TGTGCCAGCAGCCCTTACAGGTTAGAGACCCAGTACTTC.

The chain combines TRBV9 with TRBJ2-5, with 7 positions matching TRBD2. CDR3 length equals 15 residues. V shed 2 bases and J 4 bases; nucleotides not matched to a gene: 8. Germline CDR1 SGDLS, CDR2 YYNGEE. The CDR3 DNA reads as TGTGCCAGCAGCGTCCGAGCGGGACCGAGAGAGACCCAGTACTTC. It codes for CASSVRAGPRETQYF.

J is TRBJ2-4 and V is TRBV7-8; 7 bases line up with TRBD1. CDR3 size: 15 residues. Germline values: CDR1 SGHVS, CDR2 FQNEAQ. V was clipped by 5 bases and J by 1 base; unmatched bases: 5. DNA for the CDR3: TGTGCCAGCAGCCTACGACAGGGTGCCAAAAACATTCAGTACTTC. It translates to CASSLRQGAKNIQYF.

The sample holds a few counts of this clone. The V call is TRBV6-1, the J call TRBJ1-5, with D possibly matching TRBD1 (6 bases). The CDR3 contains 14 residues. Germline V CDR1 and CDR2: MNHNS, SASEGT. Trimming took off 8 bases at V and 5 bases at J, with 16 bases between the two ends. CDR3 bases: TGTGCCAGCGGCCGAGGTGGGGGGCATCAGCCCCAGCATTTT. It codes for CASGRGGGHQPQHF.

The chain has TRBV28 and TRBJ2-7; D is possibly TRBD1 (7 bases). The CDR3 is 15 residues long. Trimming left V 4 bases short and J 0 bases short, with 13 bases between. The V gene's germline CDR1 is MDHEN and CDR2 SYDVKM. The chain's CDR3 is CASSYSGGSSYEQYF. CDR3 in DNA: TGTGCCAGCAGTTACTCAGGGGGGAGCTCCTACGAGCAGTACTTC.

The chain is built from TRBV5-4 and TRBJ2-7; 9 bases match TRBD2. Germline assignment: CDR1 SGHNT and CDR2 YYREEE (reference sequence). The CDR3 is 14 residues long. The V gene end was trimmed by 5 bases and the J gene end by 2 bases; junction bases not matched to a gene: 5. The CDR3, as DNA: TGTGCCAGCAGAAAAGCGGGAGGTACCTACGAGCAGTACTTC. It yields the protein CASRKAGGTYEQYF.

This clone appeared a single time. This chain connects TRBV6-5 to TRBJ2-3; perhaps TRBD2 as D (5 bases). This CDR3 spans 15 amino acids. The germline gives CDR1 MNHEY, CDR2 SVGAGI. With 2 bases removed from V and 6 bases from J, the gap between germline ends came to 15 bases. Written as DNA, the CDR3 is TGTGCCAGCAGTTACAGGACTGGTGTTATCGATACGCAGTATTTT. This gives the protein CASSYRTGVIDTQYF.